This entry lists 8 T cell receptor beta chains sequenced from one sample in a study of regulatory T cells in long-lasting Graves disease. Indicated time point: persistent/refractory GD, antithyroid drugs over 5 years with positive TRAb. From RNA extracted from PBMCs, the TCR library was made. To make TCR beta libraries, researchers used iRepertoire HTBI primers and Arm-PCR of CDR3 regions. TCRdb reprocessed the multiplex PCR reads with MiXCR, giving one entry per CDR3 protein. Of 390,000 or so distinct CDR3 sequences detected, approximately 25% appear once; the ten largest clones hold about 27%. This material consisted of peripheral blood mononuclear cells (PBMCs), taken when the disease was refractory, from a patient treated with antithyroid drugs. These receptors were obtained from a woman in her 40s with Graves disease.

The table lists this clonotype with a few counts. The rearrangement links TRBV30 to TRBJ2-7; D may be TRBD1 (6 bases). The CDR3 extends over 13 amino acids. Deletions cut 0 bases from V and 1 base from J, with 7 bases between. Germline V lookup: CDR1 GTSNPN, CDR2 SVGIG (reference sequence). DNA of the CDR3: TGTGCCTGGAGTGTACAGGGTTCCTACGAGCAGTACTTC. Protein product: CAWSVQGSYEQYF. Full variable domain (missing parts from reference TRBV30 and TRBJ2-7): SQTIHQWPATLVQPVGSPLSLECTVEGTSNPNLYWYRQAAGRGLQLLFYSVGIGQISSEVPQNLSASRPQDRQFILSSKKLLLSDSGFYLCAWSVQGSYEQYFGPGTRLTVT.

The J gene is TRBJ2-7, the V gene TRBV29-1; D gene unclear. The CDR3 totals 13 residues. Per germline, CDR1 SQVTM and CDR2 ANQGSEA. V dropped 6 bases and J dropped 6 bases, with 18 bases sitting between them. CDR3 loop: CSVLRAEASEQYF. CDR3 sequence (DNA): TGCAGCGTCTTAAGGGCAGAGGCTTCCGAGCAGTACTTC.

This clonotype was seen a handful of times. J is TRBJ2-7 and V is TRBV27, with TRBD2 matching over 11 bases. The CDR3 runs to 15 residues. Trimming took 6 bases from V and 3 from J; bases not matched to a gene: 7. Germline V gives CDR1 MNHEY, CDR2 SMNVEV (reference sequence). The DNA of the CDR3 is TGTGCCAGCAGCCGGACCGGGACTAGCGGCTACGAGCAGTACTTC. It codes for CASSRTGTSGYEQYF.

This clonotype appeared many times. The genes are TRBV2 and TRBJ1-2; perhaps TRBD1 as D (6 bases). The CDR3 is 14 residues long. The V end lost 4 bases, the J end lost 4 bases, and 13 bases lay between the germline ends. CDR1 is SNHLY, CDR2 FYNNEI, per germline. As DNA, the CDR3 is TGTGCCAGCAGTGTTTACAGGGCAGGCTATGGCTACACCTTC. It codes for CASSVYRAGYGYTF.

In its sample, this clonotype was seen many times. The CDR3 sequence: CASSPRYRQGRHVANTIYF. CDR3 nucleotides: TGTGCCAGCAGTCCACGATACCGACAGGGGCGGCATGTTGCAAACACCATATATTTT. The chain links TRBV12-3 or TRBV12-4 to TRBJ1-3; 8 bases map to TRBD1. The V gene end was trimmed by 5 bases and the J gene end by 6 bases; junction bases not matched to a gene: 21. The CDR3 runs to 19 residues.

The V gene is TRBV20-1, the J gene TRBJ1-1, with 9 bases that match TRBD1. CDR3 length: 15 amino acids. After removal of 5 bases from V and 5 bases from J, the junction contained 12 bases not matched to a gene. Germline CDR1 is DFQATT and CDR2 is SNEGSKA (reference sequence). CDR3 DNA sequence: TGCAGTGCTCATCCGGTTGGGACAGGGTGGACTGAAGCTTTCTTT. As protein: CSAHPVGTGWTEAFF.

This clonotype came up many times. CDR3 bases: TGTGCCAGCAGCTCTGACAGTCGCCAAGAGACCCAGTACTTC. It translates to CASSSDSRQETQYF. The chain links TRBV7-3 to TRBJ2-5; TRBD1 is a possible D gene (5 bases). Deletions cut 4 bases from V and 1 base from J, with 10 bases between. The CDR3 has 14 amino acids. The germline gives CDR1 SGHTA, CDR2 FQGTGA.

The rearrangement uses TRBV28 and TRBJ2-7; D not certain. The length of the CDR3 is 14 residues. Germline values: CDR1 MDHEN, CDR2 SYDVKM. The V end was cut by 5 bases, the J end by 2 bases, with 13 bases between. CDR3 sequence: CASSLEGLAYEQYF. The CDR3 DNA is TGTGCCAGCAGTCTGGAAGGGTTAGCCTACGAGCAGTACTTC.